This T cell receptor beta chain was identified during a study of tumor-infiltrating lymphocytes in oesophageal squamous cell carcinoma. Germline V CDR1 and CDR2: LGHNA, YNFKEQ. CDR3 length equals 12 residues. One entry per CDR3 protein results from TCRdb running MiXCR on the PCR reads. The sample shows some 19,000 distinct CDR3 sequences, 36% of them seen only once. The chain joins TRBV4-2 to TRBJ2-5; no definite D call. The better agreement between TRBJ2-1 and the DNA end casts doubt on the J call. This clonotype was obtained from a male donor with esophageal squamous cell carcinoma. Material: esophageal tumor tissue. The CDR3 DNA is TGTGCCAGCAGCCAAGAACTGGGGGAGCAGTTCTTC. It specifies CASSQELGEQFF.